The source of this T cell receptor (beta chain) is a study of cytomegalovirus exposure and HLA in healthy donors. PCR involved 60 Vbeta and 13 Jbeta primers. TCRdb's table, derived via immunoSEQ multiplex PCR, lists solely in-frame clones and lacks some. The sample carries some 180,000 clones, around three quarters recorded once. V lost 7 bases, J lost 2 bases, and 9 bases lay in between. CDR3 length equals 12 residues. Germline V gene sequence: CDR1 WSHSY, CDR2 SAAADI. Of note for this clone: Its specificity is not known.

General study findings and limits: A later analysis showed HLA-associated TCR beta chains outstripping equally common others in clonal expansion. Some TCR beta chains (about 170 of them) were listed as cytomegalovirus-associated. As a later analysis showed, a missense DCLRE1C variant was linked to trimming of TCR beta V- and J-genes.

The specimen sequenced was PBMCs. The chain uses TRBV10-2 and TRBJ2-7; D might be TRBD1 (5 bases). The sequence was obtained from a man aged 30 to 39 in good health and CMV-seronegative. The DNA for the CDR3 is TGCGCCAGCATGGGCAGGGCCTACGAGCAGTACTTC. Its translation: CASMGRAYEQYF.